The table lists the clone carrying this TCR beta chain with a count of one. The data are from a study of shared clonotypes between healthy human individuals. Using immunoSEQ multiplex PCR, the repertoire was profiled, and TCRdb retains in-frame clones only, with some absent. The data show 2,500,000 or so clones, with 90% to 95% seen just once and 0.11% to 0.15% held by the top ten. The sequence came from a man younger than 30 in good health. Sequencing input: naive CD4+ T cells sorted from blood. Subset here: CD45RA+ positively selected.

CDR3 in amino acids: CASSLGGQSNQPQHF. CDR3 coding DNA: TGTGCCAGCAGTTTAGGGGGACAGAGCAATCAGCCCCAGCATTTT. This chain links TRBV28 with TRBJ1-5; TRBD1 matches 7 bases. Unmatched junction bases numbered 2, after V lost 2 bases and J lost 1 base. This CDR3 is 15 amino acids long. The germline V gene has CDR1 MDHEN and CDR2 SYDVKM.